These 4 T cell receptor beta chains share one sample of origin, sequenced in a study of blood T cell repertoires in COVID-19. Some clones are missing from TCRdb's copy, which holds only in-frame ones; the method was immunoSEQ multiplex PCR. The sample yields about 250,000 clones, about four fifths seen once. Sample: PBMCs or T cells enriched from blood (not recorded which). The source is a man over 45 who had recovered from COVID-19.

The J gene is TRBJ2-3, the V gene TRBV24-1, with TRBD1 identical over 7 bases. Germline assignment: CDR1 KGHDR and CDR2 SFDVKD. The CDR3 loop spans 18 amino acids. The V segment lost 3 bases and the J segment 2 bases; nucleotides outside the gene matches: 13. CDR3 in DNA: TGTGCCACCAGTGATAGTACCGGGACAGACCTAATCACAGATACGCAGTATTTT. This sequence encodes CATSDSTGTDLITDTQYF.

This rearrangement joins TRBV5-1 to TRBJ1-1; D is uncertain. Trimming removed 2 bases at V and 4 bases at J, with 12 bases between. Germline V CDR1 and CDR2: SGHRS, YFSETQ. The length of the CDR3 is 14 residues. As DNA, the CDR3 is TGCGCCAGCAGCTTTTCCTTCGGCGGCACTGAAGCTTTCTTT. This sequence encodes CASSFSFGGTEAFF.

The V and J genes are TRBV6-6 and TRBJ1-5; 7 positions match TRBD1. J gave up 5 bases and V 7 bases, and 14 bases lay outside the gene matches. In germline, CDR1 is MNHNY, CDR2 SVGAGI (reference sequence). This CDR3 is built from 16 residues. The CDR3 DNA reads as TGTGCCAGCAACGGACAGGCCCGGGAAGGGGATCAGCCCCAGCATTTT. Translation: CASNGQAREGDQPQHF.

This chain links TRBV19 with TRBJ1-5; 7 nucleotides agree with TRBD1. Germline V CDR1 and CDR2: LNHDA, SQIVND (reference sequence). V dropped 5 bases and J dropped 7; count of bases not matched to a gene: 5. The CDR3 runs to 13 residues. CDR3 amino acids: CASSPQGRQPQHF. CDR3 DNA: TGTGCCAGTAGTCCACAGGGGAGGCAGCCCCAGCATTTT.